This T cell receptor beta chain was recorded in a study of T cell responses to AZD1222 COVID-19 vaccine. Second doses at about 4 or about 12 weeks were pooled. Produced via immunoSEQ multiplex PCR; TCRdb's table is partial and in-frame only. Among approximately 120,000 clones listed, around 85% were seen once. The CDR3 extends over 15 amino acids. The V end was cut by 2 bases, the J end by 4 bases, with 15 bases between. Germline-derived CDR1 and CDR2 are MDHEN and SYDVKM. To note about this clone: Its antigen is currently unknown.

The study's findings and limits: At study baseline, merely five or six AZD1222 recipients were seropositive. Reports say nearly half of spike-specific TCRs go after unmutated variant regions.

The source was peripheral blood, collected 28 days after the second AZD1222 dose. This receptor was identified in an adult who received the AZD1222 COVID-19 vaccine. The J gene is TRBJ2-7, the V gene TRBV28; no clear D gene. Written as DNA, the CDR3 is TGTGCCAGCAGTTTAGCCGTAATGGGGAAGTACGAGCAGTACTTC. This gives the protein CASSLAVMGKYEQYF.